The 14 T cell receptor beta chains below were found in one sample sequenced in a study of blood T cell repertoires in COVID-19. TCRdb keeps only in-frame clones here, not all; method: immunoSEQ multiplex PCR. The table lists around 150,000 clones, over 80% of them singletons. Sequenced material: PBMCs or T cells enriched from blood (not recorded which). Receptors originate from a man between 70 and 80 years old who had been exposed to COVID-19.

The chain is built from TRBV12-3 or TRBV12-4 and TRBJ1-2; 8 bases are shared with TRBD1. This CDR3 contains 12 residues. V lost 4 bases to trimming and J lost 7 bases; unmatched junction nucleotides: 2. The CDR3 DNA follows: TGTGCCAGCAGTTCCCAGGGGGCTGGCTACACCTTC. This codes for CASSSQGAGYTF.

The rearrangement links TRBV7-9 to TRBJ2-1, with 11 bases lining up with TRBD2. The CDR3 is 16 amino acids. In germline, CDR1 is SEHNR, CDR2 FQNEAQ (reference sequence). V dropped 0 bases and J dropped 8; count of bases not matched to a gene: 6. The CDR3 coding sequence is TGTGCCAGCAGCTTAGCGCTAGCGGGAGGACAACATGAGCAGTTCTTC. It translates to CASSLALAGGQHEQFF.

The gene calls are TRBV12-3 or TRBV12-4 and TRBJ2-2; D is possibly TRBD2 (6 bases). The CDR3 length is 13 residues. V lost 3 bases and J 7 bases, leaving 9 bases between the germline ends. CDR3 protein: CASSLGGYGELFF. The CDR3, as DNA: TGTGCCAGCAGTTTGGGGGGATACGGGGAGCTGTTTTTT.

Concerning this clone: The same CDR3 is also encoded by other DNA sequences in this sample. The gene calls are TRBV3-1 (or the pseudogene TRBV3-2) and TRBJ1-6; D is possibly TRBD1 (5 bases). Germline CDR1 reads LGHDT; CDR2 reads YNNKEL (reference sequence). The ends were cut back, 1 base at V and 7 bases at J, with 8 bases in the middle. This CDR3 spans 14 amino acids. The CDR3 sequence is CASSQGPGNSPLHF. The DNA for the CDR3 is TGTGCCAGCAGCCAAGGGCCAGGGAATTCACCCCTCCACTTT.

This clone was observed a few times. J is TRBJ1-1 and V is TRBV7-9; 7 nucleotides match TRBD1. The CDR3 has 15 amino acids. From germline, CDR1 is SEHNR and CDR2 FQNEAQ (reference sequence). J gave up 2 bases and V 3 bases, and 6 bases lay outside the gene matches. CDR3: CASSFDRDRNTEAFF. CDR3 bases: TGTGCCAGCAGCTTCGACCGGGACAGAAACACTGAAGCTTTCTTT.

V is TRBV7-9 and J is TRBJ2-1, with TRBD1 matching over 10 bases. V trimming: 3 bases; J trimming: 4 bases; junction bases outside the gene matches: 6. The germline gives CDR1 SEHNR, CDR2 FQNEAQ (reference sequence). This CDR3 is built from 16 residues. The CDR3 DNA reads TGTGCCAGCAGCTTCAATGGACAGGGGGGTTACAATGAGCAGTTCTTC. Translating gives CASSFNGQGGYNEQFF.

The chain has TRBV5-1 and TRBJ1-5; a possible D gene is TRBD1 (6 bases). CDR3 size: 15 residues. CDR1 is SGHRS and CDR2 is YFSETQ in the germline V gene. V was trimmed by 0 bases and J by 3 bases, leaving 10 bases between them. The CDR3 DNA reads as TGCGCCAGCAGCTTGGGAGGACAGAACAATCAGCCCCAGCATTTT. Protein: CASSLGGQNNQPQHF.

The gene calls are TRBV5-1 and TRBJ2-3; maybe TRBD1 (6 bases). The CDR3 sequence is 16 residues long. V lost 5 bases, J lost 0 bases, and 16 bases lay in between. Looked up from germline, CDR1 is SGHRS and CDR2 is YFSETQ. In nucleotides, the CDR3 is TGCGCCAGCAGTAACAGGGAATTAACTAGCACAGATACGCAGTATTTT. It specifies CASSNRELTSTDTQYF.

The chain is built from TRBV25-1 and TRBJ1-1; D gene uncertain. Germline V gene data show CDR1 as MGHDK and CDR2 as SYGVNS. V was clipped by 3 bases and J by 11 bases, with 10 bases between them. The CDR3 totals 11 residues. The CDR3 DNA reads TGTGCCAGCAGTGAGGGAGTCTCGGCTTTCTTT. Amino acids: CASSEGVSAFF.

The chain has TRBV5-4 and TRBJ2-1, with 9 bases fitting TRBD2. The CDR3 length is 15 residues. The V gene end was trimmed by 4 bases and the J gene end by 8 bases; junction bases not matched to a gene: 10. The germline gives CDR1 SGHNT, CDR2 YYREEE (reference sequence). CDR3: CASSPGGTSLDEQFF. Here the CDR3 DNA reads TGTGCCAGCAGCCCGGGGGGGACTAGCTTAGATGAGCAGTTCTTC.

The chain uses TRBV30 and TRBJ2-3; TRBD2 agrees at 10 bases. The J segment lost 1 base and the V segment lost 3 bases, leaving 4 bases of the junction unmatched. Per the germline V gene, CDR1 is GTSNPN and CDR2 is SVGIG (reference sequence). This CDR3 contains 15 residues. This chain's CDR3 is CAWSDLAGGTDTQYF. CDR3 coding DNA: TGTGCCTGGAGCGACCTAGCGGGGGGCACAGATACGCAGTATTTT.

V is TRBV18 and J is TRBJ1-6; no firm D call. Germline loops: CDR1 KGHSH, CDR2 LQKENI. The CDR3 extends over 15 amino acids. With 3 bases removed from V and 6 bases from J, the gap between germline ends came to 12 bases. CDR3 coding DNA: TGTGCCAGCTCACCCCATTCGCTAGTTAATTCACCCCTCCACTTT. As protein: CASSPHSLVNSPLHF.

This sequence joins TRBV5-6 and TRBJ2-1; a weak D match, TRBD2 (6 bases). Trimming removed 4 bases at V and 5 bases at J, with 13 bases between. CDR1 is SGHDT and CDR2 is YYEEEE in the germline V gene. This CDR3 has 14 amino acids. This CDR3 is CASSPRDHHNEQFF. The CDR3 DNA sequence: TGTGCCAGCAGCCCGCGGGACCATCACAATGAGCAGTTCTTC.

V is TRBV3-1 (or the pseudogene TRBV3-2) and J is TRBJ2-5; 12 bases line up with TRBD2. The V segment lost 4 bases and the J segment 5 bases; nucleotides outside the gene matches: 2. The CDR3 extends over 14 amino acids. Per germline, CDR1 LGHDT and CDR2 YNNKEL (reference sequence). CDR3 protein: CASSLGLAGETQYF. CDR3 in DNA: TGTGCCAGCAGCCTGGGACTAGCGGGCGAGACCCAGTACTTC.